The clone carrying this TCR beta chain was recorded once. This specimen belongs to a study of blood T cell repertoires in COVID-19. The participants were between about 18 and 90 years old and came from some 23 US areas. Some clones are missing from TCRdb's copy, which holds only in-frame ones; the method was immunoSEQ multiplex PCR. The profile shows about 270,000 clones, 86% of them singletons. Germline trimming cut 5 bases from V and 4 bases from J; bases unmatched to any gene: 6. Germline CDR1 is MDHEN and CDR2 is SYDVKM. The CDR3 consists of 15 residues. This sequence originates from a woman aged 18-29 years who had recovered from COVID-19. The chain links TRBV28 to TRBJ1-4; TRBD1 aligns across 8 bases. Sequencing was done on a sample of PBMCs or T cells enriched from blood (not recorded which). The DNA for the CDR3 is TGTGCCAGCAGTAAGGACAGGGAGGGTAATGAAAAACTGTTTTTT. Its translation: CASSKDREGNEKLFF.